The rows below give T cell receptor beta chains drawn from one sample of a study of T cell responses to AZD1222 COVID-19 vaccine. Produced via immunoSEQ multiplex PCR; TCRdb's table is partial and in-frame only. This sample has approximately 99,000 clones, with over 85% found just once. The sample was peripheral blood, taken on day 0 of MenACWY control vaccination. The receptors come from an adult in good health. The CDR3 runs from the conserved cysteine through the conserved F or W. The order of the fields is V gene, J gene, D gene, clone size, CDR3 DNA, CDR3 protein. D genes are given only for firm matches. Clone size is given for some rows only: seen once, a few or many times, or a class if the clone is expanded.

>TRBV19|TRBJ2-2|-|-
TGTGCCAGTAGTGCGACTGGGAACACCGGGGAGCTGTTTTTT
CASSATGNTGELFF
>TRBV5-4|TRBJ1-2|-|-
TGTGCCAGCAGCTTTTTGGTTACCGGGTTTAACTATGACGGCTACACCTTC
CASSFLVTGFNYDGYTF
>TRBV12-3/TRBV12-4|TRBJ1-3|-|-
TGTGCCAGCAGTCCGAGGACGGGAAACACCATATATTTT
CASSPRTGNTIYF
>TRBV18|TRBJ1-4|-|-
TGTGCCAGCTCACCGAATCGGCAGATTAATGAAAAACTGTTTTTT
CASSPNRQINEKLFF
>TRBV27|TRBJ2-3|-|-
TGTGCCAGCAGTTTAGGGTCCGGAGGGGGAGCGCAGTATTTT
CASSLGSGGGAQYF
>TRBV7-9|TRBJ1-1|-|-
TGTGCCAGCAGCTTCGGGCTAAACACTGAAGCTTTCTTT
CASSFGLNTEAFF
>TRBV30|TRBJ2-3|-|-
TGTGCCGGAAAACAGGGCCGCGGCACAGATACGCAGTATTTT
CAGKQGRGTDTQYF
>TRBV7-8|TRBJ1-3|-|-
TGTGCCAGCAGCTTAGTCGGGGGGATCTACTCTGGAAACACCATATATTTT
CASSLVGGIYSGNTIYF
>TRBV28|TRBJ2-3|TRBD1|once
TGTGCCAGCAGTTCTCCGGGACAGGGGACAGATACGCAGTATTTT
CASSSPGQGTDTQYF
>TRBV7-2|TRBJ1-1|-|-
TGTGCCAGCACCGTTACAACTGGACACACTGAAGCTTTCTTT
CASTVTTGHTEAFF
>TRBV7-3|TRBJ2-1|-|-
TGTGCCAGCAGCTTAACGTTGGTATCGCGAGGGTGGGGAAACAATGAGCAGTTCTTC
CASSLTLVSRGWGNNEQFF
>TRBV7-2|TRBJ2-1|-|few
TGTGCCAGCAGCTTAGCGAATCGTCAGGTCAACAATGAGCAGTTCTTC
CASSLANRQVNNEQFF
>TRBV27|TRBJ2-1|TRBD2|-
TGTGCCAGCAGTTCCCCCGGGACTAGCGGATACAATGAGCAGTTCTTC
CASSSPGTSGYNEQFF
>TRBV5-1|TRBJ1-2|TRBD1|few
TGCGCCAGCAGCTCGCCGGGACAGGGCTATGGCTACACCTTC
CASSSPGQGYGYTF
>TRBV29-1|TRBJ2-2|TRBD2|-
TGCAGCGTTGCAGGACTAGCCAACACCGGGGAGCTGTTTTTT
CSVAGLANTGELFF
>TRBV28|TRBJ2-7|TRBD2|-
TGTGCCAGCAGTCCCTGGCGGGGGGAGGACGAGCAGTACTTC
CASSPWRGEDEQYF
>TRBV5-1|TRBJ2-7|-|once
TGCGCCAGCAGCTTGACAGGGTCAAGCTCCTACGAGCAGTACTTC
CASSLTGSSSYEQYF
>TRBV7-2|TRBJ2-3|-|-
TGTGCCAGCAGCTTACCCCCCTTCACAGATACGCAGTATTTT
CASSLPPFTDTQYF
>TRBV5-8|TRBJ2-7|-|-
TGTGCCAGCAGCTCTATCTGGGGGGCCGAGCAGTACTTC
CASSSIWGAEQYF
>TRBV7-3|TRBJ1-2|-|-
TGTGCCAGCAGCCCCCCAACCCTGCAGGGGTATGGCTACACCTTC
CASSPPTLQGYGYTF
>TRBV5-6|TRBJ1-5|-|-
TGTGCCAGCAGTAGACGACCGCTCAATCAGCCCCAGCATTTT
CASSRRPLNQPQHF
>TRBV7-3|TRBJ1-2|TRBD1|-
TGTGCCAGCAGCTTATCGGCAGGGGGTAGTGGCTACACCTTC
CASSLSAGGSGYTF
>TRBV2|TRBJ1-1|TRBD1|-
TGTGCCAGCAGCGTGACAGGGCGGAACACTGAAGCTTTCTTT
CASSVTGRNTEAFF
>TRBV5-6|TRBJ2-7|TRBD1|-
TGTGCCAGCAGCTTGGGAGACAGGGTCGAGCAGTACTTC
CASSLGDRVEQYF
>TRBV2|TRBJ1-2|-|-
TGTGCCAGCATGTTAGGGGACTATGGCTACACCTTC
CASMLGDYGYTF
>TRBV7-9|TRBJ1-1|-|-
TGTGCCAGCAACACTGACACGAACACTGAAGCTTTCTTT
CASNTDTNTEAFF
>TRBV7-9|TRBJ2-3|TRBD2|-
TGTGCCAGCAGCTTTAGCCTAGCGGGGGCAGATACGCAGTATTTT
CASSFSLAGADTQYF
>TRBV3-1/TRBV3-2|TRBJ2-3|TRBD2|-
TGTGCCAGCAACGAGCGGGGGGGAGGAGATACGCAGTATTTT
CASNERGGGDTQYF
>TRBV7-9|TRBJ2-6|TRBD1|once
TGTGCCAGCAGCTTCGTTGCAGGGGGCGGTGGGGCCAACGTCCTGACTTTC
CASSFVAGGGGANVLTF
>TRBV29-1|TRBJ2-2|TRBD1|-
TGCAGCGTTGGAGGGACAGGGGGGCCCGGGGAGCTGTTTTTT
CSVGGTGGPGELFF
>TRBV5-1|TRBJ1-5|-|-
TGCGCCAGCAGCTTGGGGACAGAGAATCAGCCCCAGCATTTT
CASSLGTENQPQHF
>TRBV4-3|TRBJ2-5|-|-
TGCGCCAGCAGCCAAGATGGCAGATGGGGGGAGACCCAGTACTTC
CASSQDGRWGETQYF
>TRBV2|TRBJ1-2|-|-
TGTGCCAGCAGCGGAGCGACTTCCCCTAACTATGGCTACACCTTC
CASSGATSPNYGYTF